This TCR beta chain was sequenced in a study of Graves' ophthalmopathy and Graves' hyperthyroidism. Amplification targeted the TCR beta CDR3 regions, with RNA transcripts as the source material. Second-round multiplex PCR followed a first-round RT-PCR using HTBI primers. TCRdb fed the multiplex PCR reads into MiXCR, producing one record per CDR3 protein. The data hold about 180,000 distinct CDR3 sequences, with 30% to 45% observed a single time. CDR1 LGHNT and CDR2 FRNRAP come from the germline V gene. Trimming pared 5 bases from V and 0 bases from J, leaving 11 bases between. The CDR3 is 15 residues long. This clonotype was observed many times. Its antigen is currently unknown. General study points: Progression of ophthalmopathy was predicted by the model with 60% to 71% sensitivity and under 75% specificity. Ophthalmopathy versus stable hyperthyroidism: 13-signature model gave around 86% sensitivity, 75% to 82% specificity.

Sequencing input: peripheral blood. This chain links TRBV12-5 with TRBJ1-5; a weak D match, TRBD1 (6 bases). The clonotype originates from a woman between 40 and 55 years old with Graves' ophthalmopathy. CDR3 DNA: TGTGCTAGTGGTCAAGGACAGAATAGCAATCAGCCCCAGCATTTT. This encodes CASGQGQNSNQPQHF.